Below, 5 T cell receptor beta chains from the same sample are listed, as sequenced in a study of T cell responses to AZD1222 COVID-19 vaccine. Sequencing was performed with immunoSEQ multiplex PCR; in TCRdb, only in-frame clones are kept and a portion is missing. The data show more than 95,000 clones, 70% to 90% seen once. The sequencing here drew on peripheral blood, taken on day 0 of AZD1222 vaccination. The receptors come from an adult in good health.

The chain has TRBV30 and TRBJ2-1; D gene unclear. The germline V and J ends were trimmed by 0 bases and 5 bases, with 17 bases remaining between them. CDR1 is GTSNPN, CDR2 SVGIG, per germline (reference sequence). The CDR3 is 16 residues long. DNA of the CDR3: TGTGCCTGGAGTGTTGCGACCACCCCCACACACAATGAGCAGTTCTTC. Translation: CAWSVATTPTHNEQFF.

This chain joins TRBV3-1 (or the pseudogene TRBV3-2) and TRBJ2-7; 7 bases align to TRBD2. The CDR3 totals 16 residues. In germline, CDR1 is LGHDT, CDR2 YNNKEL (reference sequence). The V segment lost 0 bases and the J segment 6 bases; nucleotides outside the gene matches: 11. The CDR3 region has the DNA TGTGCCAGCAGCCAAGAACCGGGGGAGGGTAAGGGCGAGCAGTACTTC. As protein: CASSQEPGEGKGEQYF.

This chain's CDR3 is CASSSRQGSVNTEAFF. Written as DNA, the CDR3 is TGTGCCAGCAGCTCCCGACAGGGGTCAGTGAACACTGAAGCTTTCTTT. This chain links TRBV7-3 with TRBJ1-1; TRBD1 aligns across 8 bases. Germline V gene sequence: CDR1 SGHTA, CDR2 FQGTGA. CDR3 length equals 16 residues. V dropped 4 bases and J dropped 0; count of bases not matched to a gene: 7.

This chain connects TRBV5-6 to TRBJ2-5; D remains unclear. The CDR3 length is 16 residues. V was cut by 0 bases and J by 1 base, with 13 bases left in between. From germline, CDR1 is SGHDT and CDR2 YYEEEE. The CDR3 region has the DNA TGTGCCAGCAGCTTGGTTGGGGTACGGAGCCAAGAGACCCAGTACTTC. Protein product: CASSLVGVRSQETQYF.

This sequence joins TRBV6-5 and TRBJ2-7, with unresolved D. The germline V gene encodes CDR1 MNHEY and CDR2 SVGAGI. This CDR3 region has 11 residues. Deletions cut 7 bases from V and 0 bases from J, with 4 bases between. CDR3 DNA sequence: TGTGCCAGCACCGACTCCTACGAGCAGTACTTC. Translated, it gives CASTDSYEQYF.